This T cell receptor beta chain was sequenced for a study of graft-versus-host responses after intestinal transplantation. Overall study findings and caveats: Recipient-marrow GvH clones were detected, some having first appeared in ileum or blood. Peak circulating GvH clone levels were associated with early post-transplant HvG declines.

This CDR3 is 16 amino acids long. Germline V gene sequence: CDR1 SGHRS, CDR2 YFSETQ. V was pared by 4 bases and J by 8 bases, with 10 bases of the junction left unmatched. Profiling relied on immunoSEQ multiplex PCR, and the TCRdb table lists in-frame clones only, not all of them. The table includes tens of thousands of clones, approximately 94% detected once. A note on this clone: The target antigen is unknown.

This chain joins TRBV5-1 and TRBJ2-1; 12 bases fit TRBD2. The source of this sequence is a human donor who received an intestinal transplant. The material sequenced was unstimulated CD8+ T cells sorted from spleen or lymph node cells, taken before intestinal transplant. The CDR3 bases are TGCGCCAGCAGCCCAGGACTAGCGGGACCCGGGGATGAGCAGTTCTTC. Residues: CASSPGLAGPGDEQFF.